These 23 T cell receptor beta chains were all obtained from the same sample, sequenced in a study of blood T cell repertoires in COVID-19. The data were produced by immunoSEQ multiplex PCR, yet TCRdb's version contains in-frame clones alone and is incomplete. Here the sample spans 40,000 to 60,000 clones, approximately 85% being singletons. The material sequenced was peripheral blood. Receptors originate from a human donor in a cohort sampled during active COVID-19.

The chain has TRBV27 and TRBJ2-2, with D tentatively TRBD1 (5 bases). Germline CDR1 reads MNHEY; CDR2 reads SMNVEV (reference sequence). V was pared by 6 bases and J by 4 bases, with 15 bases between. This CDR3 comprises 15 residues. The CDR3: CASRPLLQGTGELFF. CDR3 nucleotide sequence: TGTGCCAGCAGGCCTCTCCTCCAGGGCACCGGGGAGCTGTTTTTT.

This clone appeared a single time. The J gene is TRBJ2-7, the V gene TRBV19; 10 bases match TRBD1. The CDR3 spans 15 residues. Looked up from germline, CDR1 is LNHDA and CDR2 is SQIVND (reference sequence). V lost 6 bases and J lost 0; bases outside the gene matches: 5. Written as DNA, the CDR3 is TGTGCCAGTAGCGACAGGGGGCATATCTCCTACGAGCAGTACTTC. It yields the protein CASSDRGHISYEQYF.

This chain connects TRBV7-9 to TRBJ2-3, with 11 bases that match TRBD2. The V segment lost 1 base and the J segment 0 bases; nucleotides outside the gene matches: 3. CDR1 SEHNR and CDR2 FQNEAQ come from the germline V gene (reference sequence). The CDR3 extends over 17 amino acids. The CDR3 here is CASSLVTSGMSTDTQYF. The CDR3 DNA follows: TGTGCCAGCAGCTTAGTGACTAGCGGGATGAGCACAGATACGCAGTATTTT.

This chain uses TRBV6-5 with TRBJ2-1; TRBD1 might be the D (6 bases). Trimming shortened V by 0 bases and J by 9 bases, and 12 bases separated the two germline ends. The CDR3 contains 14 residues. Germline V gives CDR1 MNHEY, CDR2 SVGAGI. The CDR3: CASSYSNRGTEQFF. The CDR3 DNA follows: TGTGCCAGCAGTTACTCGAATAGGGGGACTGAGCAGTTCTTC.

The rearrangement uses TRBV9 and TRBJ1-2; TRBD1 agrees at 8 bases. Losses at the gene ends were 0 bases for V and 7 bases for J; bases not matched to a gene: 2. This CDR3 contains 13 residues. Germline values: CDR1 SGDLS, CDR2 YYNGEE. The chain's CDR3 is CASSVGDRGGYTF. In nucleotides, the CDR3 is TGTGCCAGCAGCGTAGGCGACAGGGGTGGCTACACCTTC. The whole variable domain, filled in from reference TRBV9 and TRBJ1-2, reads DSGVTQTPKHLITATGQRVTLRCSPRSGDLSVYWYQQSLDQGLQFLIQYYNGEERAKGNILERFSAQQFPDLHSELNLSSLELGDSALYFCASSVGDRGGYTFGSGTRLTVV.

The CDR3 DNA is TGCAGCGTTAGGACTATCGCTCTCACAGATACGCAGTATTTT. Translation: CSVRTIALTDTQYF. This chain uses TRBV29-1 with TRBJ2-3, with D tentatively TRBD2 (6 bases). Germline lookup yields CDR1 SQVTM and CDR2 ANQGSEA. There are 14 residues in the CDR3. The V end was cut by 5 bases, the J end by 2 bases, with 14 bases between.

This clone was counted once. The chain employs TRBV5-5 and TRBJ2-7; D might be TRBD1 (5 bases). V was clipped by 4 bases and J by 5 bases, with 13 bases between them. CDR1 SGHKS and CDR2 YYEKEE come from the germline V gene (reference sequence). This CDR3 has 13 amino acids. The CDR3 bases are TGTGCCAGCAGCCCGAGACAGACCCACGAGCAGTACTTC. It specifies CASSPRQTHEQYF.

The chain employs TRBV6-6 and TRBJ1-1, with D tentatively TRBD1 (5 bases). V lost 0 bases, J lost 9 bases, and 20 bases lay in between. Germline lookup yields CDR1 MNHNY and CDR2 SVGAGI (reference sequence). CDR3 length equals 16 residues. The CDR3 DNA is TGTGCCAGCAGTTACTCGACAGAGACTCCTCGCGGGAAAGCTTTCTTT. This sequence encodes CASSYSTETPRGKAFF.

This sequence joins TRBV18 and TRBJ2-7, with TRBD1 matching 12 bases. Germline V CDR1 and CDR2: KGHSH, LQKENI. The V gene end was trimmed by 4 bases and the J gene end by 4 bases; junction bases not matched to a gene: 5. The CDR3 loop spans 15 amino acids. The CDR3 DNA reads TGTGCCAGCTCACATGGGGACAGGGGGCTTTACGAGCAGTACTTC. It encodes CASSHGDRGLYEQYF.

The V gene is TRBV6-2 or TRBV6-3, the J gene TRBJ2-1; no reliable D call. Germline CDR1 is MNHEY and CDR2 is SVGEGT. The germline V and J ends were trimmed by 2 bases and 5 bases, with 7 bases remaining between them. This CDR3 is 13 amino acids long. The CDR3 nucleotides are TGTGCCAGCAGTTACCCCCCTGACAATGAGCAGTTCTTC. Its protein is CASSYPPDNEQFF.

This clone has just one count. V is TRBV28 and J is TRBJ1-6, with D perhaps matching TRBD1 (6 bases). This CDR3 comprises 16 residues. V lost 6 bases to trimming and J lost 7 bases, with 19 bases between them. Germline-derived CDR1 and CDR2 are MDHEN and SYDVKM. CDR3 region: CASRLGGAARNSPLHF. The CDR3 nucleotides are TGTGCCAGCAGGCTGGGGGGGGCCGCCCGAAATTCACCCCTCCACTTT.

This chain joins TRBV28 and TRBJ2-5, with TRBD1 identical over 9 bases. The germline V gene encodes CDR1 MDHEN and CDR2 SYDVKM. The CDR3 consists of 17 residues. V was pared by 3 bases and J by 3 bases, with 11 bases of the junction left unmatched. CDR3 bases: TGTGCCAGCAGTTTTCGAACAGGGGGCAGATGGAAAGAGACCCAGTACTTC. It translates to CASSFRTGGRWKETQYF.

This clone occurred a few times. The V and J genes are TRBV11-2 and TRBJ2-2, with TRBD2 identical over 7 bases. The V segment lost 0 bases and the J segment 5 bases; nucleotides outside the gene matches: 3. The CDR3 has 15 residues. The germline V gene encodes CDR1 SGHAT and CDR2 FQNNGV. The CDR3 nucleotides are TGTGCCAGCAGCTTAGAAGGACTAGGTACCGGGGAGCTGTTTTTT. Translating gives CASSLEGLGTGELFF.

The chain employs TRBV28 and TRBJ2-7; TRBD1 matches 8 bases. V lost 8 bases and J lost 4; bases outside the gene matches: 19. Germline assignment: CDR1 MDHEN and CDR2 SYDVKM. This CDR3 contains 17 residues. CDR3 nucleotides: TGTGCCAGCCGTCCCTCACATTTACAGGGGGGTTCGTACGAGCAGTACTTC. This gives the protein CASRPSHLQGGSYEQYF.

This chain links TRBV19 with TRBJ2-3; TRBD2 aligns across 12 bases. J was trimmed by 4 bases and V by 9 bases; bases with no gene match: 2. Germline V gene data show CDR1 as LNHDA and CDR2 as SQIVND (reference sequence). This CDR3 spans 13 amino acids. In nucleotides, the CDR3 is TGTGCCAGCGGGACTAGCGGGCCAGATACGCAGTATTTT. The encoded protein is CASGTSGPDTQYF.

Comments on this clone: Its ends do not fully match the called genes, so a read error is possible. The rearrangement links TRBV12-3 or TRBV12-4 to TRBJ1-1; D unclear. The CDR3 spans 11 residues. CDR3 DNA: TGTGCCAGCAGTACGAACATTGAAGCTTTCTTT. Protein: CASSTNIEAFF.

The DNA for the CDR3 is TGTGCCAGCAGTTTATCCGGTTTGGGAGGTTCGCATGGCTACACCTTC. As protein: CASSLSGLGGSHGYTF. V and J are TRBV27 and TRBJ1-2; D remains ambiguous. This CDR3 spans 16 amino acids. Germline-derived CDR1 and CDR2 are MNHEY and SMNVEV (reference sequence). The V end was cut by 0 bases, the J end by 6 bases, with 17 bases between.

Details on this clone: At the DNA level, this CDR3 is encoded by other sequences in the same sample as well. The chain joins TRBV5-1 to TRBJ2-7, with 7 bases fitting TRBD2. Germline assignment: CDR1 SGHRS and CDR2 YFSETQ. V shed 0 bases, J shed 7 bases, and the junction held 4 bases outside the gene matches. The CDR3 covers 13 residues. CDR3 amino acids: CASSLGGRGEQYF. The CDR3 DNA is TGCGCCAGCAGCTTGGGAGGGCGGGGGGAGCAGTACTTC.

The gene calls are TRBV5-1 and TRBJ1-1, with 10 bases that match TRBD1. Trimming at V came to 4 bases and at J to 6 bases, leaving 12 bases not matched to a gene. In germline, CDR1 is SGHRS, CDR2 YFSETQ. CDR3 length: 16 amino acids. This chain's CDR3 is CASSPRTGTGDPEAFF. The CDR3 DNA follows: TGCGCCAGCAGCCCCCGTACCGGGACAGGGGACCCTGAAGCTTTCTTT.

The V gene is TRBV5-1, the J gene TRBJ1-2; TRBD1 might be the D (5 bases). The germline V gene has CDR1 SGHRS and CDR2 YFSETQ. Trimming left V 1 base short and J 7 bases short, with 17 bases between. This CDR3 comprises 15 residues. In nucleotides, the CDR3 is TGCGCCAGCAGCTTGTTGACGTTTTCCGGGGGTGGCTACACCTTC. This sequence encodes CASSLLTFSGGGYTF.

The rearrangement uses TRBV24-1 and TRBJ2-1, with D possibly TRBD2 on 8 matching bases. The germline gives CDR1 KGHDR, CDR2 SFDVKD. With 12 bases removed from V and 8 bases from J, the gap between germline ends came to 19 bases. The length of the CDR3 is 13 residues. The chain's CDR3 is CAVAGQLNHEQFF. The CDR3 DNA follows: TGTGCCGTAGCGGGACAGCTTAACCATGAGCAGTTCTTC.

The gene calls are TRBV19 and TRBJ2-7; a weak D match, TRBD1 (6 bases). The CDR3 is 15 residues long. V was clipped by 7 bases and J by 4 bases, with 20 bases between them. Looked up from germline, CDR1 is LNHDA and CDR2 is SQIVND (reference sequence). CDR3 sequence reads: CASMGANQESYEQYF. DNA for the CDR3: TGTGCCAGTATGGGGGCGAATCAAGAGAGTTACGAGCAGTACTTC.

This clone was observed a handful of times. V and J are TRBV2 and TRBJ2-3, with 12 bases that match TRBD1. Germline CDR1 reads SNHLY; CDR2 reads FYNNEI. The V segment lost 7 bases and the J segment 7 bases; nucleotides outside the gene matches: 6. This CDR3 spans 14 amino acids. CDR3 in amino acids: CASTRDRGHNTQYF. In DNA, the CDR3 is TGTGCCAGCACCAGGGACAGGGGGCATAATACGCAGTATTTT.